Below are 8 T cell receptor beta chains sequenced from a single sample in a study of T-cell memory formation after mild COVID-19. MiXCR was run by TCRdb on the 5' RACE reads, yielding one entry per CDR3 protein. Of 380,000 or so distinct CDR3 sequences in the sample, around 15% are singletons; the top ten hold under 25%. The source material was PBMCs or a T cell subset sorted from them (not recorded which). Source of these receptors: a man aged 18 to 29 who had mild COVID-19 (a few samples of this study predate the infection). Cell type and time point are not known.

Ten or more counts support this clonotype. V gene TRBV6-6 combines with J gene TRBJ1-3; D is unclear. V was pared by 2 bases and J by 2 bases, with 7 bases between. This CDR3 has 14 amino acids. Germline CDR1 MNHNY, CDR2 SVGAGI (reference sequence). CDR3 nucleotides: TGTGCCAGCAGTTACCCGATGCCTGGAAACACCATATATTTT. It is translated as CASSYPMPGNTIYF.

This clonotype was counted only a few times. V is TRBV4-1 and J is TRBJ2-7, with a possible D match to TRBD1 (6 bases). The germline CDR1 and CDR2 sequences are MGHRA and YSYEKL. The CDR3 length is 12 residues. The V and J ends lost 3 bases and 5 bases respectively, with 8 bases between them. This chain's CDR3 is CASSQGTNEQYF. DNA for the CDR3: TGCGCCAGCAGCCAGGGGACAAACGAGCAGTACTTC.

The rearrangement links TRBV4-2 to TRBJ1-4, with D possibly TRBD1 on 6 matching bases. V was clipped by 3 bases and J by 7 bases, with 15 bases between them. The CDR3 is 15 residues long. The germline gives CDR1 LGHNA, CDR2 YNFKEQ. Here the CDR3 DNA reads TGTGCCAGCAGCCAGACCACAGGGATCGGTGAAAAACTGTTTTTT. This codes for CASSQTTGIGEKLFF.

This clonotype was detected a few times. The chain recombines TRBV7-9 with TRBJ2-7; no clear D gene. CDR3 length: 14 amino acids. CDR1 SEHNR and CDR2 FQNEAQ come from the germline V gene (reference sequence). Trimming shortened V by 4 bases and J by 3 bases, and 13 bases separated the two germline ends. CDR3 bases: TGTGCCAGCAGCTCCCCAGGTCCCCACTACGAGCAGTACTTC. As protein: CASSSPGPHYEQYF.

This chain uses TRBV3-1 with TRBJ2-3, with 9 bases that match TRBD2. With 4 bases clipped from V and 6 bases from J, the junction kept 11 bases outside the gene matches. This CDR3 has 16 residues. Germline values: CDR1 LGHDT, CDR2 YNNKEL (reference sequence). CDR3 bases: TGTGCCAGCAGCCTCCTGGCGGGGGGGTTGGAGGATACGCAGTATTTT. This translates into CASSLLAGGLEDTQYF.

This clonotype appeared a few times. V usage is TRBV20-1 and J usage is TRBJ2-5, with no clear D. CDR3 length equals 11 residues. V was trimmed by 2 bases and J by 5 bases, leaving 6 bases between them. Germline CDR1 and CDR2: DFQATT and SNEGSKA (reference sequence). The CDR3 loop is CSARSFETQYF. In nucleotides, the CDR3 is TGCAGTGCTAGAAGTTTTGAGACCCAGTACTTC.

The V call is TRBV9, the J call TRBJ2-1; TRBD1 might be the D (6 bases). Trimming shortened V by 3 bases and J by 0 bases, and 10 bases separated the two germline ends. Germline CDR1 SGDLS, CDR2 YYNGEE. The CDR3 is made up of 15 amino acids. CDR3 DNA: TGTGCCAGCAGCGAAACAGGGCCCTCCTACAATGAGCAGTTCTTC. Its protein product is CASSETGPSYNEQFF.

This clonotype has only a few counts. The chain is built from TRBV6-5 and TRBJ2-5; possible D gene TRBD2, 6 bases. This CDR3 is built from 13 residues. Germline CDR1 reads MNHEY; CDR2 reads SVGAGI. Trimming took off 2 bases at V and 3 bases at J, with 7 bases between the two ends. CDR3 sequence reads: CASSYGGKETQYF. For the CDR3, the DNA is TGTGCCAGCAGTTACGGGGGGAAAGAGACCCAGTACTTC.